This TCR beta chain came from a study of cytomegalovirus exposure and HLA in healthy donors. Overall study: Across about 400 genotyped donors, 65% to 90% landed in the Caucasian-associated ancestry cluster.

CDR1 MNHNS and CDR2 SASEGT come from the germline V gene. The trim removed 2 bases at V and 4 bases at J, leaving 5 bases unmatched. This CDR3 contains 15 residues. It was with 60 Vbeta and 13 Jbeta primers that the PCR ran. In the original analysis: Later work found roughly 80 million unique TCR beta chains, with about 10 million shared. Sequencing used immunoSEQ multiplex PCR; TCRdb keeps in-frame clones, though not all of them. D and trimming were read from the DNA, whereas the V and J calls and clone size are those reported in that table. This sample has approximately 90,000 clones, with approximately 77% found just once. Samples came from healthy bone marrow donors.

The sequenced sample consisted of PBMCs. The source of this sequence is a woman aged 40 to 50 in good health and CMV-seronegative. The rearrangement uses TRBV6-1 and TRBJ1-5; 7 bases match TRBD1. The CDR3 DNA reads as TGTGCCAGCAGTGAAATGGACAGGCTAAATCAGCCCCAGCATTTT. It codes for CASSEMDRLNQPQHF.